The rows below give T cell receptor beta chains drawn from one sample of a study of CD8+CD57+ T cells in acquired aplastic anemia. TCRdb re-analysed the reads in MiXCR, keeping a single row per CDR3 protein. The sample comprises 400,000 to 450,000 distinct CDR3 sequences, approximately 70% of which are singletons, and under 5% rests with the top ten. Source material: sorted CD4+, CD8+, or CD8+CD57+ T cells (not recorded which) from PBMCs. These TCRs come from a human donor in good health, serving as a control. CDR3s include the opening cysteine and the closing phenylalanine or tryptophan. A D gene is named only where the DNA matches it firmly. Clone sizes are given selectively: once, few, many, or a class where the clone is expanded.

>-|TRBJ2-7|-|TRBV7-2
CASSLRRGGHQDHF
TGTGCCAGCAGCTTAAGACGGGGCGGGCACCAGGATCACTTC
>-|TRBJ2-7|-|TRBV2
CAGNQQHSRHHLDF
TGTGCCGGCAACCAACAGCATTCGCGCCACCACCTGGACTTC
>-|TRBJ1-6|-|TRBV14
CASSQDLRNSPLHF
TGTGCCAGCAGCCAGGATCTTAGGAATTCACCCCTCCACTTT
>-|TRBJ1-1|-|TRBV20-1
CSARAARDLSEAFF
TGCAGTGCTAGAGCTGCTAGGGACCTCTCTGAAGCTTTCTTT
>TRBD2|TRBJ2-5|-|TRBV7-2
CASSTSGGSSYEPQYF
TGTGCCAGCAGCACCAGCGGGGGTTCCTCCTACGAGCCGCAGTACTTC
>-|TRBJ1-1|-|TRBV19
CAISQSTHGNTEAFF
TGTGCCATTAGTCAGTCGACACACGGGAACACTGAAGCGTTCTTT
>-|TRBJ1-1|-|TRBV9
CASSQDWGNTEAFF
TGTGCCAGCAGCCAAGATTGGGGTAACACTGAAGCTTTCTTT
>-|TRBJ2-2|-|TRBV7-3
CASSSSTNGGELFF
TGTGCTAGCAGCTCGTCGACAAACGGCGGGGAGCTGTTTTTT
>-|TRBJ1-4|-|TRBV5-1
CASSLAGDYKKLFF
TGCGCCAGCAGCTTGGCCGGAGATTACAAAAAACTGTTTTTT
>-|TRBJ1-1|-|TRBV18
CASSPGGTEASF
TGTGCCAGCTCACCAGGGGGGACTGAAGCTTCCTTT
>TRBD1|TRBJ1-1|many|TRBV19
CASSLRGRGTEAFF
TGTGCCAGTAGTCTCAGGGGCAGGGGGACTGAAGCTTTCTTT
>-|TRBJ1-1|-|TRBV7-9
CASSQGGCFRTEAFF
TGTGCCAGCAGCCAAGGGGGATGCTTCAGGACTGAAGCTTTCTTT
>TRBD1|TRBJ2-7|-|TRBV7-2
CASSLTGTALTMAF
TGTGCCAGCAGCCTGACCGGGACAGCACTAACTATGGCTTTC
>-|TRBJ1-1|-|TRBV7-9
CASSFYGYGDTEAFF
TGCGCCAGCAGCTTTTACGGGTACGGGGACACTGAAGCTTTCTTT
>-|TRBJ1-6|-|TRBV7-2
CASSPRLGLASPLHF
TGTGCCAGCAGTCCTAGATTGGGGTTGGCTTCACCCCTCCACTTT
>-|TRBJ1-2|few|TRBV10-3
CAISRDNYGYTF
TGTGCCATCAGTAGGGACAATTACGGCTACACCTTC
>-|TRBJ2-1|-|TRBV5-1
CARGGARSYNEQFF
TGCGCCAGAGGAGGGGCGAGGTCCTACAATGAGCAGTTCTTC
>-|TRBJ2-7|-|TRBV29-1
CSVGRQGGEQYF
TGCAGCGTTGGCCGACAGGGAGGCGAGCAGTACTTC
>-|TRBJ2-2|-|TRBV5-8
CASSGGTNTGELFF
TGTGCCAGCAGCGGGGGCACGAACACCGGGGAGCTGTTTTTT
>TRBD2|TRBJ2-1|-|TRBV9
CASRTTCGGAAEQFF
TGTGCCAGCAGAACCACTTGCGGGGGGGCAGCTGAGCAGTTCTTC
>-|TRBJ2-6|-|TRBV20-1
CRDGASGANVLTF
TGCAGGGATGGGGCCTCTGGGGCCAACGTCCTGACTTTC
>TRBD2|TRBJ2-5|many|TRBV20-1
CSARGLAGGLGETQYF
TGCAGTGCTAGGGGACTAGCGGGGGGGCTAGGGGAGACCCAGTACTTC
>-|TRBJ2-7|-|TRBV11-2
CASRASSGPQYF
TGTGCCAGCAGAGCGTCAAGCGGCCCGCAGTACTTC
>-|TRBJ1-2|-|TRBV7-3
CASSFDISNYGYTF
TGTGCCAGCAGCTTCGACATATCTAACTATGGCTACACCTTC
>-|TRBJ2-7|many|TRBV7-2
CASSYRGTYEQYF
TGTGCCAGCAGCTACCGGGGTACCTACGAGCAGTACTTC
>TRBD1|TRBJ1-5|many|TRBV20-1
CSAQDRVSNQPQHF
TGCAGTGCACAGGACAGGGTTAGCAATCAGCCCCAGCATTTT
>TRBD2|TRBJ2-1|-|TRBV20-1
CSARQGGLAGGNEQFF
TGCAGTGCTAGGCAGGGAGGACTAGCGGGGGGTAATGAGCAGTTCTTC
>-|TRBJ1-3|many|TRBV4-3
CASSQGPRISGNTIYF
TGCGCCAGCAGCCAGGGTCCCAGGATCTCTGGAAACACCATATATTTT
>TRBD1|TRBJ1-6|-|TRBV7-2
CASSLSDRERSPFHF
TGTGCCAGCAGCTTATCAGACAGGGAACGTTCACCCTTCCACTTT
>-|TRBJ2-1|once|TRBV2
CASSSLGTSYNEQFF
TGTGCCAGCAGCAGTCTCGGGACCTCCTACAATGAGCAGTTCTTC
>-|TRBJ1-2|-|TRBV20-1
CSALAGGGYGYTF
TGCAGTGCTCTAGCGGGGGGCGGCTATGGCTACACCTTC
>-|TRBJ1-3|-|TRBV6-1
CASRRGNTICF
TGTGCCAGTAGAAGAGGAAACACCATATGTTTT
>TRBD2|TRBJ2-1|-|TRBV7-1
CASSPPGLAIYNEQFF
TGTGCCAGCAGCCCTCCGGGACTAGCGATCTACAATGAGCAGTTCTTC
>-|TRBJ1-1|-|TRBV7-2
CASSDGGYYGQTFVAFF
TGTGCCAGCAGTGATGGGGGATACTATGGCCAAACCTTTGTAGCTTTCTTT
>-|TRBJ1-2|-|TRBV2
CASSEAGTGYTF
TGTGCCAGCAGTGAAGCGGGGACGGGCTACACCTTC
>TRBD1|TRBJ1-5|many|TRBV19
CASSTGGNQPQHF
TGTGCCAGTAGCACAGGGGGAAATCAGCCCCAGCATTTT
>-|TRBJ2-7|few|TRBV24-1
CATSDERGEQYF
TGTGCCACCAGTGACGAGAGGGGCGAGCAGTACTTC
>-|TRBJ1-3|-|TRBV7-2
CASSLVETHRGSPIYF
TGTGCCAGCAGCTTAGTTGAGACTCATCGGGGCTCACCCATATATTTT
>-|TRBJ2-7|once|TRBV2
CASSEGVWGFDNEQYF
TGTGCCAGCAGTGAAGGGGTTTGGGGTTTCGATAACGAGCAGTACTTC
>-|TRBJ1-2|-|TRBV2
CASSVSVGAYGYTF
TGTGCCAGCAGTGTATCTGTAGGAGCCTATGGCTACACCTTC
>-|TRBJ1-4|many|TRBV19
CASRPGRREEKLFF
TGTGCCAGTAGACCGGGACGGCGGGAGGAAAAACTGTTTTTT
>-|TRBJ1-1|once|TRBV4-2
CASSQGHTNTEAFF
TGTGCCAGCAGCCAAGGACACACGAACACTGAAGCTTTCTTT
>TRBD1|TRBJ1-5|-|TRBV20-1
CSARGQGAFNSPQHF
TGCAGTGCTAGAGGGCAGGGGGCGTTTAATTCACCCCAGCATTTT
>-|TRBJ1-2|many|TRBV19
CASSIGRDVGYTF
TGTGCCAGTAGTATTGGGCGTGACGTCGGCTACACCTTC
>TRBD1|TRBJ1-2|-|TRBV29-1
CSVRTGVDGYTF
TGCAGCGTCCGAACAGGGGTGGATGGCTACACCTTC
>-|TRBJ2-1|-|TRBV9
CASSVAGTSYNEQFF
TGTGCCAGCAGCGTAGCGGGGACATCCTACAATGAGCAGTTCTTC
>TRBD2|TRBJ2-2|-|TRBV19
CAAGVNTGELFF
TGTGCCGCGGGAGTTAACACCGGGGAGCTGTTTTTT
>-|TRBJ1-2|-|TRBV11-3
CASSSRQLAYGYTF
TGTGCCAGCAGCTCCCGACAGCTTGCGTATGGCTACACCTTC
>-|TRBJ1-2|many|TRBV3-1
CASSQEGSYGYTF
TGTGCCAGCAGCCAAGAAGGAAGCTATGGCTACACCTTC
>TRBD2|TRBJ2-5|-|TRBV7-9
CASSYNGGTRETPYF
TGTGCCAGCAGCTATAACGGGGGGACCCGCGAGACCCCCTACTTC
>-|TRBJ1-5|-|TRBV9
CASSPPEADQPHHF
TGTGCCAGCAGCCCGCCAGAGGCGGATCAGCCGCACCATTTT
>-|TRBJ2-1|-|TRBV14
CASSQVVKFDTQIF
TGTGCCAGCAGCCAAGTAGTAAAGTTCGATACGCAGATCTTC
>-|TRBJ2-7|-|TRBV25-1
CASISPTRGYEQYF
TGTGCCAGCATCAGCCCAACGCGGGGCTACGAGCAGTACTTC